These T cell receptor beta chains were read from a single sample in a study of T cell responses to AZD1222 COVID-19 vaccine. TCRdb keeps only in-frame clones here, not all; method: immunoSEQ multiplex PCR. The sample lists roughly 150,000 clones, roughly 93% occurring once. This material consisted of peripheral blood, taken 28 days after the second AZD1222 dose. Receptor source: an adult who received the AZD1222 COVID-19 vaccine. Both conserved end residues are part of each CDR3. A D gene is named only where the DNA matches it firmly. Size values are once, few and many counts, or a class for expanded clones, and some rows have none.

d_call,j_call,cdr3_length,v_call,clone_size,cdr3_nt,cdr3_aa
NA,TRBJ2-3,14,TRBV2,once,TGTGCCAGCGACCCCGGCATGGGGGCAGATACGCAGTATTTT,CASDPGMGADTQYF
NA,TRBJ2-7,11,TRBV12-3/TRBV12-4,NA,TGTGCCAGCAGTTTCCGTAACGAGCAGTACTTC,CASSFRNEQYF
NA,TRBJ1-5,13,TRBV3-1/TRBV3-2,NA,TGTGCCAGCAGCCCTCTGTTCGATCAGCCCCAGCATTTT,CASSPLFDQPQHF
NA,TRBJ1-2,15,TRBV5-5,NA,TGTGCCAGCAGCTTGGAGGCCTTAGTGAGGAATGGCTACACCTTC,CASSLEALVRNGYTF
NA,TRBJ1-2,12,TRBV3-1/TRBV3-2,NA,TGTGCCAGCAGCCAAACAGCATATGGCTACACCTTC,CASSQTAYGYTF
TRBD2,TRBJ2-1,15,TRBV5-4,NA,TGTGCCAGCAGCAGAGAGCTAGCGGGCGCGAATGAGCAGTTCTTC,CASSRELAGANEQFF
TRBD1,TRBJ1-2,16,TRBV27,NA,TGTGCCAGCAGTTTAAAACAGGGGGCGCCGGCCTATGGCTACACCTTC,CASSLKQGAPAYGYTF
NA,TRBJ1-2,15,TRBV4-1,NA,TGCGCCAGCAGCCAAGGACAGGCCCCCTTTTATGGCTACACCTTC,CASSQGQAPFYGYTF
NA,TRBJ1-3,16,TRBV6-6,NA,TGTGCCAGCAGCCGGGGTTTGCAGGTGTGGATTAACACCATATATTTT,CASSRGLQVWINTIYF
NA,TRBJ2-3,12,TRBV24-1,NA,TGTGCCACCAGTACAGACACAGATACGCAGTATTTT,CATSTDTDTQYF
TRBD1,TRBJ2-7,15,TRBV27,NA,TGTGCCAGCAGTTTCCGGACAGGGGGTTCCTACGAGCAGTACTTC,CASSFRTGGSYEQYF
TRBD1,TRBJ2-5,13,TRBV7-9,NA,TGTGCCAGCAGCTTAACAGGGGCAGAGACCCAGTACTTC,CASSLTGAETQYF
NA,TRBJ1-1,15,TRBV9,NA,TGTGCCAGCAGCCCGACCGTACAGGGTGTCACTGAAGCTTTCTTT,CASSPTVQGVTEAFF
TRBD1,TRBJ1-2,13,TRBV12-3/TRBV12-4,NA,TGTGCCAGCAGTCGCACAGGGGTGCATGGCTACACCTTC,CASSRTGVHGYTF
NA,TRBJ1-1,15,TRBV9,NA,TGTGCCAGCAGCGTATTCGCGGGGAGGGACGGTGAAGCTTTCTTT,CASSVFAGRDGEAFF
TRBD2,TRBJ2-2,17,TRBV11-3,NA,TGTGCCAGCAGCCCTGTCCCGACTAGCGTGAACACCGGGGAGCTGTTTTTT,CASSPVPTSVNTGELFF
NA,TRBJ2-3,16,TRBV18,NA,TGTGCCAGCTCACCCTGGGACCCCTGGTCCACAGATACGCAGTATTTT,CASSPWDPWSTDTQYF
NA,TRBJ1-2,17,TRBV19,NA,TGTGCCAGTACACGTTGGGGGGCCCTACCAGCTAACTATGGCTACACCTTC,CASTRWGALPANYGYTF
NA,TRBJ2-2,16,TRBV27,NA,TGTGCCAGCTTACCCCGGGGGGCCTCCCCCACCGGGGAGCTGTTTTTT,CASLPRGASPTGELFF
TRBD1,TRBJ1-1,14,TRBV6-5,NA,TGTGCCAGCAGGAGAGGCAGGGGGGACACTGAAGCTTTCTTT,CASRRGRGDTEAFF
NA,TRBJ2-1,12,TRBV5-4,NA,TGTGCCAGCAGCTTGGAGCGGAATGAGCAGTTCTTC,CASSLERNEQFF
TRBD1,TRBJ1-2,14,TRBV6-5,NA,TGTGCCAGCAGCCGACAGGGGGGGAAGTATGGCTACACCTTC,CASSRQGGKYGYTF
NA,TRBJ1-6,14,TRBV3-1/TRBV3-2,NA,TGTGCCAGCAGCTACAGTCTTGCGGACTCACCCCTCCACTTT,CASSYSLADSPLHF
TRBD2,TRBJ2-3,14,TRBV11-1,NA,TGTGCCAGCAGCTTAGTGAGGACTAGCGGGGTCTGGCATTTT,CASSLVRTSGVWHF
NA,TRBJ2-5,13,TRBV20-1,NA,TGCAGTGCTGGTGGGGCGGATCAAGAGACCCAGTACTTC,CSAGGADQETQYF
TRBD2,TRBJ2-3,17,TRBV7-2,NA,TGTGCCAGCAGCTTAGGCGTCCTAGCGGGGGTCGCAGATACGCAGTATTTT,CASSLGVLAGVADTQYF
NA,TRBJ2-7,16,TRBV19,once,TGTGCCAGTAGTATTCAAGGGGCCGGGAGCTCCTACGAGCAGTACTTC,CASSIQGAGSSYEQYF
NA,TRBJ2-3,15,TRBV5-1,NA,TGCGCCAGCAGCCCGGGTAGGGACTTCACAGATACGCAGTATTTT,CASSPGRDFTDTQYF
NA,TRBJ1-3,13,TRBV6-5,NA,TGTGCCAGCAGGATCAGGGGAGGAAACACCATATATTTT,CASRIRGGNTIYF
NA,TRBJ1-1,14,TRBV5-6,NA,TGTGCCAGCAGGTGGTGGGAGTATTCCGCTGAAGCTTTCTTT,CASRWWEYSAEAFF
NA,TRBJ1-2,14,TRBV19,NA,TGTGCCAGTAGTATCCCCCCGGCCCTGGGGGGCTACACCTTC,CASSIPPALGGYTF
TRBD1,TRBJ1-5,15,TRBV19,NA,TGTGCCAGTAGCCTACGGGACAGGGTCGATCAGCCCCAGCATTTT,CASSLRDRVDQPQHF
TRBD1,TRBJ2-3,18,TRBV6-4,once,TGTGCCAGCGGGGCTCCGGGACAGGCTTGGCCCCTCACAGATACGCAGTATTTT,CASGAPGQAWPLTDTQYF
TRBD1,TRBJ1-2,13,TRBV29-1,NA,TGCAGCGTTGAGCGGACAGGGGACCATGGCTACACCTTC,CSVERTGDHGYTF
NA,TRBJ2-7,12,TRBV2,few,TGTGCCAGCAGCCAATACTTAGGCGAGCAGTACTTC,CASSQYLGEQYF